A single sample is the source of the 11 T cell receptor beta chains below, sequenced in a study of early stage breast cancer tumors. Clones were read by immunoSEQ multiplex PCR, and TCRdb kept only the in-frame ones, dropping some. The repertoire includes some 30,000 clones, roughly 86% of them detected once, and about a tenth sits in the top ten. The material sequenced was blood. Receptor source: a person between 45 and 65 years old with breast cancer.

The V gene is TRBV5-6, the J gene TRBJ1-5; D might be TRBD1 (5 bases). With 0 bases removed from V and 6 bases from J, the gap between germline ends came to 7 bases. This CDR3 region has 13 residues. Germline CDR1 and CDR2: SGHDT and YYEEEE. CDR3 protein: CASSLGGLQPQHF. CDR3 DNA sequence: TGTGCCAGCAGCTTGGGGGGCCTTCAGCCCCAGCATTTT.

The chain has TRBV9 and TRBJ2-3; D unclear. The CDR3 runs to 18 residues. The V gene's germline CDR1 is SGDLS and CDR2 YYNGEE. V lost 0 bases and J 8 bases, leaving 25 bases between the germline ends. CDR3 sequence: CASSVATRPDTPQTTQYF. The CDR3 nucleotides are TGTGCCAGCAGCGTAGCTACCAGACCCGATACGCCACAGACTACGCAGTATTTT.

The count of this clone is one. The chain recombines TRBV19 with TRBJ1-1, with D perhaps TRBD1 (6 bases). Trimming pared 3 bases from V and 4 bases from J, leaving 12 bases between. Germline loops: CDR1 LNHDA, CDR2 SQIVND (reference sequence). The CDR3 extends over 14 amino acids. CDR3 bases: TGTGCCAGTAGTATCACAGGGCGAGGCACTGAAGCTTTCTTT. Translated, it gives CASSITGRGTEAFF.

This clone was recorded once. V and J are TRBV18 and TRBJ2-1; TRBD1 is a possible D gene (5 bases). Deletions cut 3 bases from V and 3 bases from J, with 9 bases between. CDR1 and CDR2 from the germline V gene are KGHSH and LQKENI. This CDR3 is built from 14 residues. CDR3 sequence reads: CASSPSRVYNEQFF. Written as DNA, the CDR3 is TGTGCCAGCTCACCCTCCAGGGTCTACAATGAGCAGTTCTTC.

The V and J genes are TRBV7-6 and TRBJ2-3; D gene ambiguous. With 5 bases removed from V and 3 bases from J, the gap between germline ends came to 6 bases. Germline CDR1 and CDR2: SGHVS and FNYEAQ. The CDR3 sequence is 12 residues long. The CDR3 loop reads CASSLSTDTQYF. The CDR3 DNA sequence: TGTGCCAGCAGCCTCTCGACAGATACGCAGTATTTT.

In nucleotides, the CDR3 is TGTGCCAGCAGTGAAGCCGGATTCCAGAACACTGAAGCTTTCTTT. Amino acids: CASSEAGFQNTEAFF. The chain couples TRBV6-1 to TRBJ1-1; no clear D gene. This CDR3 contains 15 residues. Germline V CDR1 and CDR2: MNHNS, SASEGT. Trimming cost V 0 bases and J 1 base, with 9 bases left between them.

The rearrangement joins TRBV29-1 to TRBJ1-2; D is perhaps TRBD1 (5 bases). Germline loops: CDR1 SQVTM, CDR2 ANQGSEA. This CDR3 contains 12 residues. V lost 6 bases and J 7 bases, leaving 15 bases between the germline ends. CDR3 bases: TGCAGCGTCCGAGGCGGGGGACCTGGCTACACCTTC. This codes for CSVRGGGPGYTF.

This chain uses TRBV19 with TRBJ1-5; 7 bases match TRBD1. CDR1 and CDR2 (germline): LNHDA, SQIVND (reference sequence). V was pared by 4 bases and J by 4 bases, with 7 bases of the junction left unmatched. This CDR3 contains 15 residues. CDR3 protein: CASSTGGRGNQPQHF. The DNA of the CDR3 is TGTGCCAGTAGTACAGGGGGGAGGGGGAATCAGCCCCAGCATTTT.

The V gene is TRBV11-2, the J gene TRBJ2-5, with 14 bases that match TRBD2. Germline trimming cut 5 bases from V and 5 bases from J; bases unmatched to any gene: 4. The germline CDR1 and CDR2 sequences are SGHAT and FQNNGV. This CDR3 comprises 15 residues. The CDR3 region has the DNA TGTGCCAGCAGCCCGGGACTAGCGGGAGTTGAGACCCAGTACTTC. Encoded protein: CASSPGLAGVETQYF.

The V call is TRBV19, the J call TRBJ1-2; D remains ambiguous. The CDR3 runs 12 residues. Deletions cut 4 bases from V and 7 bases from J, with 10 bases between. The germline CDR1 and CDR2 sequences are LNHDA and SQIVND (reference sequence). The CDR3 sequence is CASSTLTGGYTF. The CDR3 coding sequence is TGTGCCAGTAGTACCTTGACGGGTGGCTACACCTTC.

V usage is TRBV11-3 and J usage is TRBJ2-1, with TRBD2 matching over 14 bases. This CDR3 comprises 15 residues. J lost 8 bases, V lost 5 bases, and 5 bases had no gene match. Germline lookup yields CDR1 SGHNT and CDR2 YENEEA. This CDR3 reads CASSAGTSGGHEQFF. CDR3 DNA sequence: TGTGCCAGCAGCGCCGGGACTAGCGGGGGCCATGAGCAGTTCTTC.